These T cell receptor beta chains were read from a single sample in a study of blood T cell repertoires in COVID-19. Repertoires were generated with immunoSEQ multiplex PCR, while TCRdb's copy carries only in-frame clones and drops some. The sample holds approximately 480,000 clones, roughly 87% seen once. Sequencing input: PBMCs or T cells enriched from blood (not recorded which). These receptors originate from a young woman who had recovered from COVID-19. CDR3s include the opening cysteine and the closing phenylalanine or tryptophan. D genes are given only for firm matches. Size tells how often a clone was seen (once, few, many) or the class of an expanded clone, and some rows leave it out.

V,size,J,D,CDR3,DNA
TRBV9,-,TRBJ2-3,-,CASSVFGVSTDTQYF,TGTGCCAGCAGCGTATTTGGAGTTAGCACAGATACGCAGTATTTT
TRBV6-1,-,TRBJ1-4,-,CASSEGWGEEKLFF,TGTGCCAGCAGTGAAGGCTGGGGGGAAGAAAAACTGTTTTTT
TRBV5-1,-,TRBJ1-1,-,CASSVGALRNTEAFF,TGCGCCAGCAGCGTGGGAGCGCTCAGGAACACTGAAGCTTTCTTT
TRBV3-1/TRBV3-2,once,TRBJ1-4,-,CASSHYPEKLFF,TGTGCCAGCAGCCACTACCCCGAAAAACTGTTTTTT
TRBV27,-,TRBJ1-5,TRBD1,CATSLRGGTGNQPQHF,TGTGCCACCAGTTTAAGGGGCGGGACAGGGAATCAGCCCCAGCATTTT
TRBV30,-,TRBJ2-2,-,CAWSAGQAGGGELFF,TGTGCCTGGAGTGCAGGTCAGGCAGGTGGCGGGGAGCTGTTTTTT
TRBV3-1/TRBV3-2,-,TRBJ1-1,TRBD1,CASSHLGTGGGTEAFF,TGTGCCAGCAGCCACCTAGGGACAGGAGGGGGGACTGAAGCTTTCTTT
TRBV20-1,-,TRBJ2-7,-,CSASRPGAYEQYF,TGCAGTGCTAGTCGGCCGGGGGCCTACGAGCAGTACTTC
TRBV19,once,TRBJ1-5,-,CASSANRGNQPQHF,TGTGCCAGTAGTGCCAACAGGGGCAATCAGCCCCAGCATTTT
TRBV6-5,-,TRBJ1-2,TRBD1,CASRVTGGGYTF,TGTGCCAGCAGGGTGACAGGGGGTGGCTACACCTTC
TRBV29-1,-,TRBJ2-1,TRBD1,CSVVEGGSRNEQFF,TGCAGCGTTGTGGAAGGGGGCAGTAGAAATGAGCAGTTCTTC
TRBV7-9,-,TRBJ2-1,-,CASRDQWEEQFF,TGTGCCAGCAGGGACCAGTGGGAGGAGCAGTTCTTC
TRBV29-1,-,TRBJ2-1,-,CSVASEQFF,TGCAGCGTTGCCAGTGAGCAGTTCTTC
TRBV30,-,TRBJ2-7,-,CAWRVAGINYEQYF,TGTGCCTGGAGAGTAGCCGGGATCAACTACGAGCAGTACTTC
TRBV24-1,-,TRBJ1-1,-,CATSDPRREKSTEAFF,TGTGCCACCAGTGATCCCCGAAGGGAGAAGAGCACTGAAGCTTTCTTT
TRBV19,-,TRBJ1-6,-,CASSMGYREGSPLHF,TGTGCCAGTAGTATGGGGTACAGGGAAGGTTCACCCCTCCACTTT
TRBV5-4,-,TRBJ1-1,TRBD1,CASSLVQGAGTEAFF,TGTGCCAGCAGCTTGGTACAGGGGGCGGGGACTGAAGCTTTCTTT
TRBV19,-,TRBJ1-2,TRBD1,CATRWGQGAVGGYTF,TGTGCCACCCGATGGGGGCAGGGGGCGGTAGGTGGCTACACCTTC
TRBV14,-,TRBJ2-5,TRBD1,CASSHTGGETQYF,TGTGCCAGCAGCCACACAGGGGGAGAGACCCAGTACTTC
TRBV30,-,TRBJ2-7,TRBD1,CAWCSGTAYEQYF,TGTGCCTGGTGTTCTGGGACAGCCTACGAGCAGTACTTC
TRBV3-1/TRBV3-2,-,TRBJ1-1,TRBD1,CASSQDSLGTGGAFF,TGTGCCAGCAGCCAAGATAGTTTAGGGACAGGGGGTGCTTTCTTT
TRBV28,-,TRBJ1-2,TRBD1,CASSSGTAHYGYTF,TGTGCCAGCAGTTCCGGGACAGCTCATTATGGCTACACCTTC
TRBV24-1,-,TRBJ1-2,-,CATSESGDDGYTF,TGTGCCACCAGTGAGTCAGGGGACGATGGCTACACCTTC
TRBV19,once,TRBJ2-5,TRBD1,CASSIGGGKETQYF,TGTGCCAGTAGTATAGGAGGGGGCAAAGAGACCCAGTACTTC
TRBV19,-,TRBJ1-2,-,CASSAAGLQGYTF,TGTGCCAGTAGTGCCGCAGGACTCCAAGGCTACACCTTC
TRBV5-1,-,TRBJ1-2,-,CASSLAGREDGYGYTF,TGCGCCAGCAGCTTGGCAGGCAGGGAGGATGGCTATGGCTACACCTTC